The text below deals with one T cell receptor beta chain. This sample was included in a study of blood T cell repertoires in COVID-19. The repertoire was sequenced with immunoSEQ multiplex PCR; TCRdb's copy has only in-frame clones and lacks some. Of 120,000 or so clones listed, over 85% were seen once; the top ten hold about 4.6%. What was sequenced was peripheral blood. The TCR comes from a man in his fifties or sixties with COVID-19, enrolled during active disease.

CDR3 amino acids: CASSLGGSGVNEQFF. The CDR3 coding sequence is TGTGCCAGCAGCTTAGGGGGTAGCGGGGTCAATGAGCAGTTCTTC. The chain is built from TRBV7-6 and TRBJ2-1, with 8 bases fitting TRBD2. J gave up 6 bases and V 1 base, and 5 bases lay outside the gene matches. Germline CDR1 and CDR2: SGHVS and FNYEAQ. The CDR3 contains 15 residues.